This T cell receptor beta chain derives from a study of CD4 T cells in relation to SARS-CoV-2 and coronaviruses. This clone occurred once. Its target is unknown. Using immunoSEQ multiplex PCR, the repertoire was profiled, and TCRdb retains in-frame clones only, with some absent. The sample holds about 36,000 clones, about 80% seen once. Study findings and constraints: Each donor contributed either pre-pandemic or post-infection samples, not both. In roughly 61% of donors, memory CD4+ clonotypes crossrecognized SARS-CoV-2 and at least one common cold coronavirus spike.

The source of this sequence is an adult with COVID-19. Sequenced material: memory CD4+ T cells from PBMCs, cultured in vitro.

The chain's CDR3 is CASSQEAQGSGKNIQYF. The CDR3 DNA is TGTGCCAGCAGCCAAGAAGCGCAGGGATCGGGCAAAAACATTCAGTACTTC. The V and J genes are TRBV4-2 and TRBJ2-4; D perhaps matches TRBD1 (5 bases). The germline V and J ends were trimmed by 0 bases and 3 bases, with 15 bases remaining between them. The germline gives CDR1 LGHNA, CDR2 YNFKEQ. The CDR3 extends over 17 amino acids.